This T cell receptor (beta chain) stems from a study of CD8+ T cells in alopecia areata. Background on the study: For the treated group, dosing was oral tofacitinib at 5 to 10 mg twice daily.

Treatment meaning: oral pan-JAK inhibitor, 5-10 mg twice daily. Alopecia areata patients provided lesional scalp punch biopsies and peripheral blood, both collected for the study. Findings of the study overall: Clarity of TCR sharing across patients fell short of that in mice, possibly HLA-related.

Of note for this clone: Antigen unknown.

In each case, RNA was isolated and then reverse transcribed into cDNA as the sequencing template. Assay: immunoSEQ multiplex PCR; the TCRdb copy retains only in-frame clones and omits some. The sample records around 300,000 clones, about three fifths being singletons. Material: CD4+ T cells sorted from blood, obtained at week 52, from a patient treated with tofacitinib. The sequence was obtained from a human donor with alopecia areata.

In DNA, the CDR3 is TGTGCCTGGGGTCGACAGGGCTCCTACGAGCAGTACTTC. It specifies CAWGRQGSYEQYF. The J gene is TRBJ2-7, the V gene TRBV30; 7 positions match TRBD1. Germline V gene data show CDR1 as GTSNPN and CDR2 as SVGIG (reference sequence). This CDR3 region has 13 residues. The trim removed 5 bases at V and 0 bases at J, leaving 4 bases unmatched.